The table lists the clone carrying this T cell receptor (beta chain) with a count of one. Authors' analysis steps: Reference gene primer amplification yielded estimated nucleated cell counts. Sequencing used immunoSEQ multiplex PCR; TCRdb keeps in-frame clones, though not all of them. V, J and clone size derive from that table, while D and trimming were established from the DNA sequence. The data show fewer than 300,000 clones, with over 75% seen just once and about 14% held by the top ten. The data were taken from a study of blood T cell repertoires in COVID-19. Study-wide context: Sites across the United States, Italy and Spain contributed samples from acute and convalescent COVID-19. The analysed material was cDNA or gDNA that came from T cells, B-cell-depleted T cells, or PBMCs.

Germline CDR1 is SGDLS and CDR2 is YYNGEE. This CDR3 is built from 15 residues. J was trimmed by 6 bases and V by 3 bases; bases with no gene match: 10. The sequencing sample was made of peripheral blood. The chain uses TRBV9 and TRBJ1-2; 8 nucleotides match TRBD1. This sequence originates from a human donor in a cohort sampled during active COVID-19. Here the CDR3 DNA reads TGTGCCAGCAGCGATTTAATGCAGGGGGCAAATGGCTACACCTTC. It yields the protein CASSDLMQGANGYTF.